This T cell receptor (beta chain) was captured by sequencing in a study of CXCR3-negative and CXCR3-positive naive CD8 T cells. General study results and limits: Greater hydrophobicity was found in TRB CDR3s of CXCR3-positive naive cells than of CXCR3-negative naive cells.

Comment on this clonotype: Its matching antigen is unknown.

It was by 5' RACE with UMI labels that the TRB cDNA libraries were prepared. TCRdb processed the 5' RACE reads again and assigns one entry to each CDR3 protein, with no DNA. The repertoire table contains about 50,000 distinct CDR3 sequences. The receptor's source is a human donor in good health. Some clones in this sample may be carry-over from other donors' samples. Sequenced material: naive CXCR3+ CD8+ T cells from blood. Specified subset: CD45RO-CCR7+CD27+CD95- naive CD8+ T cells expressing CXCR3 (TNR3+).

The CDR3: CASSQGINGELFF. The chain links TRBV4-3 to TRBJ2-2. Germline CDR1 and CDR2: LGHNA and YSLEER. This CDR3 contains 13 residues.